The 32 T cell receptor beta chains listed next were all sequenced from one sample in a study of graft-versus-host responses after intestinal transplantation. For these receptors, no antigen is known. The repertoire was sequenced with immunoSEQ multiplex PCR; TCRdb's copy has only in-frame clones and lacks some. The profile shows about 110,000 clones, just over 90% of them singletons. The sequences come from unstimulated CD4+ T cells sorted from spleen or lymph node cells, collected before transplant. Receptors were obtained from a human donor who was the organ donor for an intestinal transplant.

This chain joins TRBV9 and TRBJ2-7; 13 bases fit TRBD2. V lost 3 bases to trimming and J lost 7 bases; unmatched junction nucleotides: 10. Germline V gives CDR1 SGDLS, CDR2 YYNGEE. This CDR3 region has 16 residues. CDR3 nucleotide sequence: TGTGCCAGCAGCGCCGATGGGACTAGCGGGATGGGGGAGCAGTACTTC. Its protein is CASSADGTSGMGEQYF.

This sequence joins TRBV7-8 and TRBJ2-6; D is unresolved. CDR3 size: 14 residues. The germline V gene encodes CDR1 SGHVS and CDR2 FQNEAQ. V was shortened by 3 bases and J by 4 bases, with 7 bases between the two germline ends. The CDR3 DNA reads as TGTGCCAGCAGCTTTAGTCGGGGGGCCAACGTCCTGACTTTC. Encoded protein: CASSFSRGANVLTF.

This chain links TRBV6-1 with TRBJ2-3; perhaps D is TRBD1 or TRBD2 (7 bases each). V was trimmed by 0 bases and J by 5 bases, leaving 12 bases between them. The CDR3 length is 15 residues. CDR1 and CDR2 from the germline V gene are MNHNS and SASEGT. The CDR3 sequence is CASSEAGRGGDTQYF. In DNA form, the CDR3 reads TGTGCCAGCAGTGAAGCGGGCAGGGGGGGAGATACGCAGTATTTT.

The rearrangement links TRBV19 to TRBJ1-5, with TRBD1 identical over 8 bases. The CDR3 extends over 14 amino acids. V was clipped by 4 bases and J by 7 bases; unmatched bases: 6. Germline lookup yields CDR1 LNHDA and CDR2 SQIVND (reference sequence). The CDR3 here is CASSKYPGGQPQHF. The CDR3 DNA reads TGTGCCAGTAGTAAATATCCAGGGGGCCAGCCCCAGCATTTT.

The genes are TRBV11-2 and TRBJ1-4; D is unclear. V was pared by 5 bases and J by 2 bases, with 9 bases between. CDR1 is SGHAT and CDR2 is FQNNGV in the germline V gene. This CDR3 spans 14 amino acids. The CDR3 region is CASSASPTNEKLFF. The CDR3 DNA is TGTGCCAGCAGCGCCTCCCCCACTAATGAAAAACTGTTTTTT.

This chain joins TRBV29-1 and TRBJ1-2; D not resolved. CDR1 is SQVTM, CDR2 ANQGSEA, per germline. The CDR3 runs to 13 residues. V dropped 5 bases and J dropped 9 bases, with 19 bases sitting between them. The CDR3 sequence is CSVPTIEGYSYTF. The CDR3 DNA sequence: TGCAGCGTTCCTACTATCGAGGGTTATAGCTACACCTTC.

In its sample, this clone was seen once. The chain uses TRBV9 and TRBJ2-3; a possible D gene is TRBD2 (5 bases). The ends were cut back, 0 bases at V and 2 bases at J, with 7 bases in the middle. The CDR3 runs 14 residues. Germline CDR1 SGDLS, CDR2 YYNGEE. CDR3 amino acids: CASSVAGITDTQYF. The CDR3 DNA follows: TGTGCCAGCAGCGTAGCGGGAATCACAGATACGCAGTATTTT.

The chain couples TRBV5-1 to TRBJ2-3; 9 nucleotides agree with TRBD1. The CDR3 is made up of 16 amino acids. Germline assignment: CDR1 SGHRS and CDR2 YFSETQ. Trimming at V came to 4 bases and at J to 3 bases, leaving 9 bases not matched to a gene. CDR3 protein: CASSTPTGGRTDTQYF. The CDR3, as DNA: TGCGCCAGCAGCACCCCGACAGGGGGAAGGACAGATACGCAGTATTTT. Together with reference TRBV5-1 and TRBJ2-3, the CDR3 gives the full variable domain: KAGVTQTPRYLIKTRGQQVTLSCSPISGHRSVSWYQQTPGQGLQFLFEYFSETQRNKGNFPGRFSGRQFSNSRSEMNVSTLELGDSALYLCASSTPTGGRTDTQYFGPGTRLTVL.

The genes are TRBV6-1 and TRBJ1-2, with D hard to call. CDR3 length: 15 residues. V gave up 3 bases and J gave up 6 bases, with 17 bases separating them. Germline-derived CDR1 and CDR2 are MNHNS and SASEGT. In DNA form, the CDR3 reads TGTGCCAGCAGTGATAACTATTATCGGGCCGATGGCTACACCTTC. Protein: CASSDNYYRADGYTF.

As to this clone: An end of the junction differs from the germline gene, which may be a read error. The chain has TRBV9 and TRBJ2-1; TRBD2 matches 8 bases. The CDR3 is made up of 18 amino acids. Germline V gene lookup returns CDR1 SGDLS and CDR2 YYNGEE. CDR3 nucleotides: TGTGCCAGCAGCGTATTTGCTAGCGGGTACAGCTCCTACAATGAGCAGCTCTTC. This translates into CASSVFASGYSSYNEQLF. Combining the CDR3 with reference TRBV9 and TRBJ2-1 gives the whole variable domain DSGVTQTPKHLITATGQRVTLRCSPRSGDLSVYWYQQSLDQGLQFLIQYYNGEERAKGNILERFSAQQFPDLHSELNLSSLELGDSALYFCASSVFASGYSSYNEQLFGPGTRLTVL.

The CDR3 DNA follows: TGCGCCAGCAGCCTATCTCGACAGGGTGGAAACACCATATATTTT. Protein product: CASSLSRQGGNTIYF. The chain uses TRBV5-1 and TRBJ1-3; 7 positions match TRBD1. The CDR3 consists of 15 residues. V was clipped by 4 bases and J by 3 bases; unmatched bases: 7. The germline V gene has CDR1 SGHRS and CDR2 YFSETQ.

This sequence joins TRBV28 and TRBJ1-2, with D uncertain. CDR3 length: 14 residues. Trimming left V 3 bases short and J 0 bases short, with 8 bases between. Germline V CDR1 and CDR2: MDHEN, SYDVKM. The CDR3 here is CASSFDTANYGYTF. The DNA for the CDR3 is TGTGCCAGCAGTTTTGACACCGCTAACTATGGCTACACCTTC.

The chain joins TRBV6-6 to TRBJ1-1; D is ambiguous. The CDR3 extends over 13 amino acids. Between the trimmed V and J ends, which lost 2 bases and 0 bases, there was a span of 4 bases. Germline CDR1 MNHNY, CDR2 SVGAGI (reference sequence). CDR3 sequence reads: CASSYALNTEAFF. As DNA, the CDR3 is TGTGCCAGCAGTTACGCCCTGAACACTGAAGCTTTCTTT.

CDR3 DNA sequence: TGTGCCAGTAGTATGCAGGGGGCCCAAGAGACCCAGTACTTC. Translation gives CASSMQGAQETQYF. The V call is TRBV19, the J call TRBJ2-5; 8 bases line up with TRBD1. The germline gives CDR1 LNHDA, CDR2 SQIVND (reference sequence). CDR3 length equals 14 residues. Trimming removed 3 bases from V and 1 base from J; junction bases left unmatched: 1.

V usage is TRBV20-1 and J usage is TRBJ2-1, with D perhaps matching TRBD2 (6 bases). The CDR3 is 11 residues long. Trimming removed 5 bases at V and 8 bases at J, with 10 bases between. Germline CDR1 reads DFQATT; CDR2 reads SNEGSKA (reference sequence). The CDR3 loop is CSAWDFHEQFF. CDR3 nucleotides: TGCAGTGCTTGGGACTTCCATGAGCAGTTCTTC.

V gene TRBV5-4 combines with J gene TRBJ2-3, with 14 bases fitting TRBD2. Germline CDR1 is SGHNT and CDR2 is YYREEE (reference sequence). V was pared by 4 bases and J by 13 bases, with 8 bases of the junction left unmatched. This CDR3 has 14 amino acids. The CDR3 region has the DNA TGTGCCAGCAGCCCAGGGACTAGCGGGAGTTGGGAGTATTTT. It specifies CASSPGTSGSWEYF.

The chain links TRBV28 to TRBJ2-2; D is ambiguous. V lost 3 bases, J lost 0 bases, and 5 bases lay in between. The CDR3 contains 14 residues. The germline CDR1 and CDR2 sequences are MDHEN and SYDVKM. The CDR3 protein is CASSFMANTGELFF. The CDR3 coding sequence is TGTGCCAGCAGTTTCATGGCGAACACCGGGGAGCTGTTTTTT.

This chain joins TRBV19 and TRBJ1-1; maybe TRBD1 (5 bases). CDR1 and CDR2 from the germline V gene are LNHDA and SQIVND (reference sequence). The CDR3 spans 14 residues. V lost 6 bases to trimming and J lost 2 bases, with 13 bases between them. CDR3: CASRLRQGNTEAFF. The CDR3, as DNA: TGTGCCAGTAGATTGAGGCAGGGCAACACTGAAGCTTTCTTT.

The chain joins TRBV12-5 to TRBJ2-4; D is perhaps TRBD2 (6 bases). The CDR3 runs 14 residues. The V gene lost 4 bases and the J gene lost 8 bases, with 15 bases spanning the gap. From germline, CDR1 is LGHNT and CDR2 FRNRAP. The CDR3 nucleotides read TGTGCTAGTGGTTATTGGGCTAGCGACGACATTCAGTACTTC. Translated: CASGYWASDDIQYF.

The chain recombines TRBV15 with TRBJ2-1; TRBD2 might be the D (5 bases). The CDR3 has 14 amino acids. The V gene lost 4 bases and the J gene lost 0 bases, with 7 bases spanning the gap. In germline, CDR1 is LNHNV, CDR2 YYDKDF (reference sequence). This chain's CDR3 is CATSKEASYNEQFF. CDR3 nucleotide sequence: TGTGCCACCAGCAAGGAGGCCTCCTACAATGAGCAGTTCTTC. The variable domain in full, completed from reference TRBV15 and TRBJ2-1, reads DAMVIQNPRYQVTQFGKPVTLSCSQTLNHNVMYWYQQKSSQAPKLLFHYYDKDFNNEADTPDNFQSRRPNTSFCFLDIRSPGLGDTAMYLCATSKEASYNEQFFGPGTRLTVL.

The chain recombines TRBV2 with TRBJ2-5; D might be TRBD1 (6 bases). The CDR3 runs to 14 residues. V lost 7 bases and J lost 0, with 12 bases in between. CDR1 and CDR2 from the germline V gene are SNHLY and FYNNEI. This CDR3 reads CASKRGTYQETQYF. The CDR3 DNA is TGTGCCAGCAAAAGGGGGACCTACCAAGAGACCCAGTACTTC.

V gene TRBV5-4 combines with J gene TRBJ1-1; D not resolved. Trimming took 0 bases from V and 3 from J, leaving 9 bases between them. The CDR3 length is 14 residues. Germline-derived CDR1 and CDR2 are SGHNT and YYREEE (reference sequence). The CDR3 loop is CASSLDTRDTEAFF. CDR3 DNA: TGTGCCAGCAGCTTGGACACCCGGGACACTGAAGCTTTCTTT.

The CDR3 nucleotides read TGCGCCAGCAGCCAAGATCGCCCGACTACTAGCGGGAGTTGGAATGAGCAGTTCTTC. Its protein is CASSQDRPTTSGSWNEQFF. The J gene is TRBJ2-1, the V gene TRBV4-1; 11 bases line up with TRBD2. J was trimmed by 7 bases and V by 0 bases; bases with no gene match: 14. Germline V gene sequence: CDR1 MGHRA, CDR2 YSYEKL. CDR3 length: 19 amino acids.

The chain links TRBV28 to TRBJ2-3, with 10 bases fitting TRBD1. The trim removed 7 bases at V and 1 base at J, leaving 8 bases unmatched. Germline CDR1 reads MDHEN; CDR2 reads SYDVKM. The CDR3 loop spans 16 amino acids. The CDR3 region is CASTPGGTGGTDTQYF. CDR3 coding DNA: TGTGCCAGCACCCCTGGCGGGACAGGGGGCACAGATACGCAGTATTTT.

This chain uses TRBV11-2 with TRBJ2-7, with D possibly matching TRBD2 (6 bases). CDR3 size: 14 residues. Per the germline V gene, CDR1 is SGHAT and CDR2 is FQNNGV. V dropped 4 bases and J dropped 0 bases, with 10 bases sitting between them. The CDR3 bases are TGTGCCAGCAGCTCAAGGGACTCCTCCTACGAGCAGTACTTC. Protein sequence: CASSSRDSSYEQYF.

The rearrangement links TRBV20-1 to TRBJ2-3; D call uncertain. Germline CDR1 DFQATT, CDR2 SNEGSKA (reference sequence). The CDR3 runs 11 residues. V lost 5 bases and J lost 2, with 5 bases in between. The CDR3 region has the DNA TGCAGTGCTCGCGCCACAGATACGCAGTATTTT. It yields the protein CSARATDTQYF.

This sequence joins TRBV7-2 and TRBJ1-2; TRBD1 matches at 8 bases. Germline V gives CDR1 SGHTA, CDR2 FQGNSA. J gave up 3 bases and V 5 bases, and 2 bases lay outside the gene matches. CDR3 length: 13 amino acids. The CDR3 spells CASSPDRDYGYTF. For the CDR3, the DNA is TGTGCCAGCAGCCCGGACAGGGACTATGGCTACACCTTC.

The chain is built from TRBV19 and TRBJ2-2; maybe TRBD1 (5 bases). The length of the CDR3 is 13 residues. CDR1 and CDR2 (germline): LNHDA, SQIVND (reference sequence). V was pared by 6 bases and J by 6 bases, with 11 bases between. Here the CDR3 DNA reads TGTGCCAGTAGGTCCAGGGTGCCCGGGGAGCTGTTTTTT. It yields the protein CASRSRVPGELFF.

V and J are TRBV6-5 and TRBJ2-7, with 7 bases matching TRBD1. Per the germline V gene, CDR1 is MNHEY and CDR2 is SVGAGI. The CDR3 is 15 residues long. Trimming removed 2 bases from V and 2 bases from J; junction bases left unmatched: 6. The CDR3 DNA sequence: TGTGCCAGCAGTTACGTGGGTCAGGGGGCCTACGAGCAGTACTTC. It specifies CASSYVGQGAYEQYF.

The chain employs TRBV6-5 and TRBJ1-2, with 9 positions matching TRBD1. This CDR3 contains 14 residues. J gave up 5 bases and V 5 bases, and 6 bases lay outside the gene matches. Per germline, CDR1 MNHEY and CDR2 SVGAGI. The CDR3 reads CASSTGGGIYGYTF. In DNA, the CDR3 is TGTGCCAGCAGTACAGGGGGCGGGATTTATGGCTACACCTTC.

This chain uses TRBV9 with TRBJ2-5; possible D gene TRBD2, 6 bases. V lost 4 bases to trimming and J lost 2 bases, with 18 bases between them. Looked up from germline, CDR1 is SGDLS and CDR2 is YYNGEE. The CDR3 length is 16 residues. This chain's CDR3 is CASSPHPDSGQETQYF. The CDR3 coding sequence is TGTGCCAGCAGCCCCCACCCGGATAGCGGACAAGAGACCCAGTACTTC.

The genes are TRBV4-2 and TRBJ2-7, with 11 bases identical to TRBD2. The CDR3 is 15 residues long. CDR1 is LGHNA and CDR2 is YNFKEQ in the germline V gene. The J segment lost 3 bases and the V segment lost 0 bases, leaving 1 base of the junction unmatched. DNA of the CDR3: TGTGCCAGCAGCCAAGATCTAGCGGGAGGCTACGAGCAGTACTTC. Protein sequence: CASSQDLAGGYEQYF.